The sample holds one count of the clone carrying this T cell receptor (beta chain). Profiled with immunoSEQ multiplex PCR; TCRdb holds only in-frame clones, not every one. This sample has some 14,000 clones, with around 87% found just once. This sample was included in a study of graft-versus-host responses after intestinal transplantation. Study-level background: Recipients received multivisceral, liver-intestinal, or isolated intestinal transplants.

Germline V gene lookup returns CDR1 SGDLS and CDR2 YYNGEE. V lost 4 bases, J lost 5 bases, and 12 bases stayed unmatched. The CDR3 contains 16 residues. V and J are TRBV9 and TRBJ2-5; 9 bases match TRBD2. The sample here was bone marrow, taken just over 120 days after intestinal transplantation. This receptor was obtained from a human patient who received an intestinal transplant, so some T cells may come from the graft donor. CDR3: CASSPQSSGRSETQYF. The CDR3 DNA sequence: TGTGCCAGCAGCCCCCAAAGTAGCGGGAGAAGCGAGACCCAGTACTTC.